Listed below are T cell receptor beta chains from one sample, sequenced in a study of siplizumab effects on memory and regulatory T cells. Profiling relied on immunoSEQ multiplex PCR, and the TCRdb table lists in-frame clones only, not all of them. Of approximately 98,000 clones listed, around 94% were seen once; the top ten hold approximately 1.5%. The sequenced material came from non-Treg CD4+ T cells sorted from blood. The receptors derive from a human donor in good health. The conserved cysteine and the conserved F or W are not part of the CDR3 here. Rows give clone size only sometimes, using once, few, many, or a class for an expanded clone.

cdr3_aa clone_size v_call
ASSLRGYEQY - TRBV5-5
AWSRLAGVHEQF - TRBV30
ASSPGRYEKLF - TRBV11-2
SVRKGDRLDYEQY - TRBV29-1
AWSVAGSNQPQH - TRBV30
ASSLGRGVTEAF once TRBV11-2
ASSIGRDTQY - TRBV5-1
ASSLSHEQF - TRBV9
ASSLSPRDSEGYT once TRBV4-2
ASSYPDRGKLF - TRBV6-6
ANAGPGQGVPGELF - TRBV28
ASSVGGSGYNEQF - TRBV9
ASLAGGNTIY once TRBV6-1
ASSLTFLAF - TRBV7-9
ASSEAASYQPQH - TRBV2
ASSGPPGRPHNEQF - TRBV4-1
ASSLIRAEETQY - TRBV27
ASSIMGLAVDPSYNEQF - TRBV19
ASSPYPASTNEKLF - TRBV4-1
ASSRADRTQPQH - TRBV18
AISDGFLTDTQY - TRBV10-3
ASRELALGHEQY - TRBV28
ASSLAWGYEQY few TRBV5-1
ASRGLAGGLSEQY - TRBV28
ASSLRVGRSYNEQF - TRBV6-6
ASSFGASRHVRGTGGKDEQY - TRBV28
ASSLGQGAYNEQF - TRBV27
ASSPDRLNEKLF - TRBV27
ASSFAPPYEQY - TRBV28
SVVQDSGNTIY - TRBV29-1
ASTGQSWHEQF - TRBV6-1
ASSATEPNTGELF - TRBV18
ASSLDRITGELF - TRBV19
ASSLGGEQTYSYEQY - TRBV5-6
ASSQDSTPVGSPLH - TRBV4-1
ASRARYGEQF - TRBV28
ASRAPTGGNEKLF - TRBV6-6
ASSLLTGTVSGNTIY - TRBV11-2
ASSGTTQPYEQY - TRBV28
AWVSGTQIYNEQF - TRBV30
ASGTGPNEKLF - TRBV5-4
ASTRRQLGGELF - TRBV27
ASSLGLGLFYNEQF - TRBV5-6
ASSFAQELPQH - TRBV27
ASSFRAVNTGELF - TRBV5-4
ASSSQSSYNSPLH - TRBV7-9
AWRVNRDGYT - TRBV30
ASSAAGSPKNIQY - TRBV11-2
ASGLVIGGSHNEQF - TRBV12-5
ASTSRIQETQY - TRBV10-2
ASINKGWDARYGYT - TRBV28
ASSLSLEGLQGYT - TRBV28
ASTGQASEDTQY - TRBV21-1
ASTAYSYNEQF once TRBV6-5
ASSYISRGGEAF - TRBV6-5
ASSPSGSNNEQF - TRBV5-1